Shown below are 20 T cell receptor beta chains from a single sample sequenced in a study of blood T cell repertoires in COVID-19. Produced via immunoSEQ multiplex PCR; TCRdb's table is partial and in-frame only. The data show approximately 260,000 clones, 80% to 90% seen once. Sequencing was done on a sample of PBMCs or T cells enriched from blood (not recorded which). The receptors stem from a man between 25 and 39 years old with acute COVID-19.

The chain joins TRBV7-2 to TRBJ1-5, with a tentative D call TRBD1 (5 bases). The length of the CDR3 is 14 residues. Germline CDR1 reads SGHTA; CDR2 reads FQGNSA. V dropped 5 bases and J dropped 4 bases, with 12 bases sitting between them. CDR3 protein: CASSGSGGNQPQHF. The CDR3, as DNA: TGTGCCAGCAGCGGTTCGGGGGGTAATCAGCCCCAGCATTTT. The whole variable domain, remainder taken from reference TRBV7-2 and TRBJ1-5, is GAGVSQSPSNKVTEKGKDVELRCDPISGHTALYWYRQSLGQGLEFLIYFQGNSAPDKSGLPSDRFSAERTGGSVSTLTIQRTQQEDSAVYLCASSGSGGNQPQHFGDGTRLSIL.

The V gene is TRBV10-3, the J gene TRBJ2-1, with 14 bases fitting TRBD2. The germline CDR1 and CDR2 sequences are ENHRY and SYGVKD. The V segment lost 10 bases and the J segment 7 bases; nucleotides outside the gene matches: 15. This CDR3 is 17 amino acids long. DNA for the CDR3: TGTGCCACCGGGACTAGCGGGGGTGGGACCGGTTTGAATGAGCAGTTCTTC. Its translation: CATGTSGGGTGLNEQFF.

V and J are TRBV27 and TRBJ1-2; 8 bases fit TRBD1. The CDR3 is 18 amino acids. CDR1 MNHEY and CDR2 SMNVEV come from the germline V gene (reference sequence). V lost 5 bases and J lost 4; bases outside the gene matches: 18. CDR3 residues: CASSTGRPGKGQVYGYTF. The CDR3 bases are TGTGCCAGCAGTACCGGACGACCTGGGAAGGGACAGGTCTATGGCTACACCTTC.

For this clone: Additional DNA sequences in this sample encode the identical CDR3. This chain's CDR3 is CASSPGQNEKLFF. CDR3 DNA: TGTGCCAGCTCACCCGGACAGAATGAAAAACTGTTTTTT. The V call is TRBV18, the J call TRBJ1-4, with D possibly TRBD1 on 6 matching bases. The CDR3 is 13 amino acids. Germline V gene sequence: CDR1 KGHSH, CDR2 LQKENI. Trimming took 3 bases from V and 5 from J, leaving 7 bases between them.

The V gene is TRBV18, the J gene TRBJ1-1; the match to TRBD1 covers 8 bases. Germline trimming cut 3 bases from V and 0 bases from J; bases unmatched to any gene: 15. CDR1 and CDR2 from the germline V gene are KGHSH and LQKENI. The CDR3 length is 19 residues. The DNA for the CDR3 is TGTGCCAGCTCACCGCCTAGTGGGACAGGTGAAATATTGAACACTGAAGCTTTCTTT. Amino acids: CASSPPSGTGEILNTEAFF. Variable domain in full (rest from reference TRBV18 and TRBJ1-1): NAGVMQNPRHLVRRRGQEARLRCSPMKGHSHVYWYRQLPEEGLKFMVYLQKENIIDESGMPKERFSAEFPKEGPSILRIQQVVRGDSAAYFCASSPPSGTGEILNTEAFFGQGTRLTVV.

The chain is built from TRBV5-1 and TRBJ1-6, with D maybe TRBD1 (6 bases). The CDR3 sequence is 14 residues long. With 0 bases removed from V and 9 bases from J, the gap between germline ends came to 10 bases. The germline V gene encodes CDR1 SGHRS and CDR2 YFSETQ. CDR3 in amino acids: CASSLAQGTSPLHF. The CDR3 DNA reads as TGCGCCAGCAGCTTGGCACAGGGTACTTCACCCCTCCACTTT.

V is TRBV7-9 and J is TRBJ1-1; TRBD1 matches at 7 bases. CDR1 SEHNR and CDR2 FQNEAQ come from the germline V gene (reference sequence). The J segment lost 7 bases and the V segment lost 11 bases, leaving 13 bases of the junction unmatched. The CDR3 covers 13 residues. CDR3 loop: CAVRTGAFSEAFF. Written as DNA, the CDR3 is TGTGCCGTCAGAACAGGGGCTTTCAGTGAAGCTTTCTTT.

This clone was seen only a few times. This rearrangement joins TRBV7-9 to TRBJ2-2, with D perhaps TRBD2 (5 bases). The CDR3 extends over 12 amino acids. The V and J ends lost 5 bases and 11 bases respectively, with 12 bases between them. The germline V gene has CDR1 SEHNR and CDR2 FQNEAQ (reference sequence). This CDR3 reads CASSPRVSELFF. CDR3 in DNA: TGTGCCAGCAGCCCGCGGGTCAGCGAGCTGTTTTTT.

The chain links TRBV7-7 to TRBJ2-3, with 12 bases lining up with TRBD2. The V and J ends lost 5 bases and 5 bases, in that order; junction bases with no gene match: 5. This CDR3 is 15 amino acids long. Germline V gene lookup returns CDR1 SSHAT and CDR2 FNYEAQ (reference sequence). This CDR3 is CASSPQTSGGDTQYF. CDR3 sequence (DNA): TGTGCCAGCAGCCCCCAGACTAGCGGGGGAGATACGCAGTATTTT.

The chain combines TRBV11-2 with TRBJ1-2; a weak D match, TRBD1 (6 bases). This CDR3 has 15 amino acids. CDR1 and CDR2 from the germline V gene are SGHAT and FQNNGV. Trimming stripped 5 bases from V and 1 base from J, with 14 bases between. The DNA of the CDR3 is TGTGCCAGCAGCCCCGGACAGCTTATTAACTATGGCTACACCTTC. Protein sequence: CASSPGQLINYGYTF.

The gene calls are TRBV6-2 or TRBV6-3 and TRBJ1-2; D unresolved. CDR1 MNHEY and CDR2 SVGEGT come from the germline V gene. Trimming pared 4 bases from V and 7 bases from J, leaving 13 bases between. There are 13 residues in the CDR3. CDR3 residues: CASSWATDPGYTF. The CDR3 nucleotides read TGTGCCAGCAGTTGGGCAACAGATCCTGGCTACACCTTC.

V usage is TRBV2 and J usage is TRBJ1-2, with D perhaps TRBD1 (5 bases). The length of the CDR3 is 15 residues. The germline V gene encodes CDR1 SNHLY and CDR2 FYNNEI. The V end was cut by 0 bases, the J end by 9 bases, with 17 bases between. The CDR3 nucleotides read TGTGCCAGCAGTGAAGCGGGGGGGAGGGAGATTAGCTACACCTTC. Translating gives CASSEAGGREISYTF.

This clone was seen just once. This chain connects TRBV19 to TRBJ1-6, with D possibly TRBD1 on 6 matching bases. Trimming pared 4 bases from V and 7 bases from J, leaving 11 bases between. Germline CDR1 LNHDA, CDR2 SQIVND (reference sequence). This CDR3 is built from 14 residues. Here the CDR3 reads CASSRGQINSPLHF. CDR3 DNA sequence: TGTGCCAGTAGTAGAGGACAGATCAATTCACCCCTCCACTTT.

V is TRBV19 and J is TRBJ1-1; 8 bases fit TRBD1. This CDR3 is built from 13 residues. CDR1 LNHDA and CDR2 SQIVND come from the germline V gene (reference sequence). V was clipped by 4 bases and J by 6 bases; unmatched bases: 4. CDR3: CASSRTGSAEAFF. In DNA, the CDR3 is TGTGCCAGTAGTAGGACAGGGTCGGCTGAAGCTTTCTTT.

V is TRBV29-1 and J is TRBJ1-4; D remains ambiguous. Trimming stripped 5 bases from V and 8 bases from J, with 15 bases between. This CDR3 region has 13 residues. Per the germline V gene, CDR1 is SQVTM and CDR2 is ANQGSEA. This CDR3 is CSVSSPAEEKLFF. The CDR3 region has the DNA TGCAGCGTTTCGTCGCCGGCGGAGGAAAAACTGTTTTTT.

This clone was recorded once. The chain carries TRBV5-5 and TRBJ1-4; 7 nucleotides agree with TRBD1. This CDR3 has 14 amino acids. The germline gives CDR1 SGHKS, CDR2 YYEKEE (reference sequence). The ends lost 5 bases at V and 3 bases at J; junction bases unmatched: 4. The CDR3 nucleotides read TGTGCCAGCAGAGCTACAGGGGCTAATGAAAAACTGTTTTTT. It is translated as CASRATGANEKLFF.

Here the CDR3 DNA reads TGTGCCAGCAGCGAGTCGCAGGCTCTCTATGGCTACACCTTC. Residues: CASSESQALYGYTF. This rearrangement joins TRBV5-6 to TRBJ1-2; the D is unclear. Germline-derived CDR1 and CDR2 are SGHDT and YYEEEE. V lost 4 bases and J 4 bases, leaving 14 bases between the germline ends. CDR3 length equals 14 residues. Together with reference TRBV5-6 and TRBJ1-2, the CDR3 gives the full variable domain: DAGVTQSPTHLIKTRGQQVTLRCSPKSGHDTVSWYQQALGQGPQFIFQYYEEEERQRGNFPDRFSGHQFPNYSSELNVNALLLGDSALYLCASSESQALYGYTFGSGTRLTVV.

The chain combines TRBV28 with TRBJ2-7; 7 bases agree with TRBD1. V was pared by 4 bases and J by 2 bases, with 11 bases of the junction left unmatched. The V gene's germline CDR1 is MDHEN and CDR2 SYDVKM. The CDR3 is 16 residues long. The DNA of the CDR3 is TGTGCCAGCAGTTCTTTCTGGACAGGCCGGACCTACGAGCAGTACGTC. It encodes CASSSFWTGRTYEQYV.

The chain uses TRBV14 and TRBJ1-6; a possible D gene is TRBD1 (5 bases). Deletions cut 6 bases from V and 8 bases from J, with 17 bases between. Germline CDR1 is SGHDN and CDR2 is FVKESK. The CDR3 is 15 amino acids. The CDR3 here is CASSIKFLGDSPLHF. CDR3 nucleotides: TGTGCCAGCAGTATTAAATTTCTAGGGGATTCACCCCTCCACTTT.

The genes are TRBV14 and TRBJ1-6; 7 bases are a match to TRBD1. This CDR3 region has 15 residues. Germline assignment: CDR1 SGHDN and CDR2 FVKESK. Losses at the gene ends were 4 bases for V and 6 bases for J; bases not matched to a gene: 6. In nucleotides, the CDR3 is TGTGCCAGCAGCCCGACGACAGGGAGTAATTCACCCCTCCACTTT. This codes for CASSPTTGSNSPLHF.